This TCR beta chain was sequenced during a study of blood T cell repertoires in COVID-19. TCRdb's copy holds only in-frame clones and misses some; the assay was immunoSEQ multiplex PCR. The sample has approximately 37,000 clones; more than 90% are singletons. The CDR3 spans 15 residues. The V end was cut by 5 bases, the J end by 3 bases, with 18 bases between. Germline values: CDR1 SGHRS, CDR2 YFSETQ. This clonotype was obtained from a woman of 80 years or more with acute or convalescent COVID-19. This chain links TRBV5-1 with TRBJ2-7; D might be TRBD2 (6 bases). Specimen: peripheral blood. CDR3 amino acids: CASRDTPSVGYEQYF. DNA of the CDR3: TGCGCCAGCAGGGACACCCCTAGCGTAGGCTACGAGCAGTACTTC.